These 19 T cell receptor beta chains originate from one sample sequenced in a study of CD8 T cells in ankylosing spondylitis (dated by TCRdb to the late 2010s). Libraries came from 5' RACE. Sequenced on an Illumina HiSeq 2500. TCRdb handled the public reads itself, with Q25 trimming in fastp and clone calling in MiXCR, and kept productive beta chains. Entries are consolidated by CDR3 protein sequence, retaining the most common genes and DNA. Within this sample are 250,000 to 300,000 distinct CDR3 sequences, with 15% to 20% of them counted one time only. Over 25% of the sample is in the top ten clones. What was sequenced was blood, either unsorted or a sorted T cell fraction (not recorded which). The receptor source for this set is a male donor with ankylosing spondylitis or in good health (not recorded which).

This clonotype occurred a few times. The chain is built from TRBV27 and TRBJ2-1; the D gene is possibly TRBD1 (5 bases). Germline V gives CDR1 MNHEY, CDR2 SMNVEV (reference sequence). Trimming removed 7 bases from V and 5 bases from J, with 15 bases in between. The CDR3 runs to 14 residues. The CDR3 DNA reads as TGTGCCAGCAAAAGTTGGCAGGGTAACAATGAGCAGTTCTTC. It is translated as CASKSWQGNNEQFF.

This clonotype turned up a few times. V usage is TRBV7-8 and J usage is TRBJ1-1; a weak D match, TRBD1 (5 bases). V gave up 1 base and J gave up 1 base, with 10 bases separating them. The CDR3 has 15 residues. Germline V gene sequence: CDR1 SGHVS, CDR2 FQNEAQ. The CDR3 DNA reads TGTGCCAGCAGCTTAGGATGGGGCGGGAACACTGAAGCTTTCTTT. This gives the protein CASSLGWGGNTEAFF.

There are a few counts of this clonotype. V gene TRBV29-1 combines with J gene TRBJ1-4; tentatively, D is TRBD1 (5 bases). The V and J ends lost 0 bases and 7 bases respectively, with 18 bases between them. The CDR3 is made up of 16 amino acids. Germline V gene sequence: CDR1 SQVTM, CDR2 ANQGSEA. The CDR3 nucleotides are TGCAGCGTTGAAGACGGTACAGGACGTTCCGGTGAAAAACTGTTTTTT. Its translation is CSVEDGTGRSGEKLFF.

The chain is built from TRBV13 and TRBJ2-2; no clear D. Germline assignment: CDR1 PRHDT and CDR2 FYEKMQ (reference sequence). The CDR3 runs 13 residues. V lost 2 bases to trimming and J lost 10 bases, with 11 bases between them. The CDR3 here is CASSLSSSEELFF. In DNA, the CDR3 is TGTGCCAGCAGCTTATCATCATCAGAGGAGCTGTTTTTT.

The sample holds a few counts of this clonotype. The genes are TRBV20-1 and TRBJ2-7, with 8 bases aligning to TRBD2. There are 14 residues in the CDR3. Germline V CDR1 and CDR2: DFQATT, SNEGSKA (reference sequence). Germline trimming cut 5 bases from V and 3 bases from J; bases unmatched to any gene: 9. CDR3 in amino acids: CSAPSGSHDYEQYF. CDR3 bases: TGCAGTGCTCCAAGCGGGAGTCATGACTACGAGCAGTACTTC.

This clonotype was picked up a small number of times. The J gene is TRBJ2-7, the V gene TRBV27; 11 nucleotides align to TRBD2. V was pared by 4 bases and J by 6 bases, with 8 bases of the junction left unmatched. Germline lookup yields CDR1 MNHEY and CDR2 SMNVEV (reference sequence). The CDR3 is made up of 15 amino acids. CDR3 DNA sequence: TGTGCCAGCAGTTCCCAGACTAGCGGGAAAAGCGAGCAGTACTTC. It specifies CASSSQTSGKSEQYF.

The chain employs TRBV2 and TRBJ1-3; no clear D. Germline V gives CDR1 SNHLY, CDR2 FYNNEI. V was trimmed by 2 bases and J by 4 bases, leaving 9 bases between them. This CDR3 region has 14 residues. The CDR3 is CASSELGSGNTIYF. DNA of the CDR3: TGTGCCAGCAGTGAACTGGGATCCGGAAACACCATATATTTT.

This clonotype was observed a few times. The chain is built from TRBV7-2 and TRBJ2-2; 15 positions match TRBD2. After removal of 3 bases from V and 6 bases from J, the junction contained 2 bases not matched to a gene. CDR1 and CDR2 (germline): SGHTA, FQGNSA. CDR3 size: 16 residues. The CDR3, as DNA: TGTGCCAGCAGCTTGGGACTAGCGGGGGGCGCCGGGGAGCTGTTTTTT. Translation: CASSLGLAGGAGELFF.

Only a few counts were recorded for this clonotype. J is TRBJ1-3 and V is TRBV4-1; the D is unclear. Trimming cost V 0 bases and J 0 bases, with 12 bases left between them. CDR1 and CDR2 from the germline V gene are MGHRA and YSYEKL. The CDR3 has 17 amino acids. The CDR3 DNA reads as TGCGCCAGCAGCCAAGATAACCACGTCAACTCTGGAAACACCATATATTTT. As protein: CASSQDNHVNSGNTIYF.

The chain is built from TRBV3-1 and TRBJ2-3, with 9 positions matching TRBD1. Germline lookup yields CDR1 LGHDT and CDR2 YNNKEL (reference sequence). CDR3 size: 15 residues. The V gene end was trimmed by 4 bases and the J gene end by 3 bases; junction bases not matched to a gene: 5. Written as DNA, the CDR3 is TGTGCCAGCAGCCTTGGACAGGGGAAGACAGATACGCAGTATTTT. This codes for CASSLGQGKTDTQYF.

The chain has TRBV4-1 and TRBJ1-5; D is possibly TRBD1 (6 bases). The CDR3 runs 16 residues. CDR1 is MGHRA and CDR2 is YSYEKL in the germline V gene. V dropped 0 bases and J dropped 7 bases, with 16 bases sitting between them. This CDR3 reads CASSQDPQGRRQPQHF. The DNA for the CDR3 is TGCGCCAGCAGCCAAGATCCACAGGGACGGAGGCAGCCCCAGCATTTT.

The chain combines TRBV20-1 with TRBJ2-3; 13 nucleotides line up with TRBD2. The junction had 3 bases not matched to a gene; V was cut back by 6 bases and J by 3 bases. CDR1 and CDR2 from the germline V gene are DFQATT and SNEGSKA (reference sequence). This CDR3 region has 14 residues. The CDR3 nucleotides are TGCAGTGCGAGGGGACTAGCGGGAACAGATACGCAGTATTTT. Its translation: CSARGLAGTDTQYF.

The chain recombines TRBV4-2 with TRBJ2-5; 8 nucleotides agree with TRBD2. V lost 2 bases to trimming and J lost 3 bases; unmatched junction nucleotides: 5. Per germline, CDR1 LGHNA and CDR2 YNFKEQ. CDR3 length equals 15 residues. The CDR3 is CASSQPPGGEETQYF. DNA for the CDR3: TGTGCCAGCAGCCAACCCCCCGGGGGGGAAGAGACCCAGTACTTC.

Turning to this clonotype: A much larger clone differs from this one at a single base, so this may be a read error. V usage is TRBV12-3 or TRBV12-4 and J usage is TRBJ2-5; tentatively, D is TRBD1 (5 bases). The CDR3 loop spans 13 amino acids. Trimming took 8 bases from V and 1 from J, leaving 11 bases between them. CDR3 sequence: CASGSDSQETQYF. CDR3 sequence (DNA): TGTGCCAGCGGCTCCGACAGCCAAGAGACCCAGTACTTC.

This clonotype was observed many times. The chain employs TRBV4-1 and TRBJ2-1; unclear D gene. This CDR3 spans 14 amino acids. The germline V gene has CDR1 MGHRA and CDR2 YSYEKL. V was pared by 1 base and J by 6 bases, with 10 bases between. For the CDR3, the DNA is TGCGCCAGCAGCCAAGGCCTAAGAGGCAATGAGCAGTTCTTC. As protein: CASSQGLRGNEQFF.

V and J are TRBV29-1 and TRBJ2-7; TRBD2 is a possible D gene (6 bases). Trimming removed 4 bases at V and 0 bases at J, with 10 bases between. The CDR3 sequence is 13 residues long. Germline V gene lookup returns CDR1 SQVTM and CDR2 ANQGSEA. CDR3 sequence: CSVASAPSYEQYF. CDR3 in DNA: TGCAGCGTTGCTAGCGCACCCTCCTACGAGCAGTACTTC.

The chain has TRBV12-3 or TRBV12-4 and TRBJ2-7; 9 bases are a match to TRBD2. The CDR3 runs to 14 residues. After removal of 7 bases from V and 3 bases from J, the junction contained 7 bases not matched to a gene. CDR3 in DNA: TGTGCCAGCACAGGACTAGCGTCGCGCTACGAGCAGTACTTC. Translated, it gives CASTGLASRYEQYF.

In its sample, this clonotype was seen a few times. The chain employs TRBV4-1 and TRBJ2-1; possibly TRBD2 for D (6 bases). This CDR3 has 15 amino acids. V dropped 4 bases and J dropped 7 bases, with 17 bases sitting between them. The germline gives CDR1 MGHRA, CDR2 YSYEKL. The CDR3 is CASSPASGVGNEQFF. The CDR3 DNA is TGCGCCAGCAGCCCCGCGTCGGGGGTGGGGAATGAGCAGTTCTTC.

The chain uses TRBV24-1 and TRBJ2-3, with D perhaps matching TRBD2 (6 bases). Germline CDR1 and CDR2: KGHDR and SFDVKD. V dropped 5 bases and J dropped 2 bases, with 10 bases sitting between them. CDR3 length: 14 amino acids. The CDR3 DNA reads TGTGCCACCAGTGGTAGCGGTTCCACAGATACGCAGTATTTT. This encodes CATSGSGSTDTQYF.